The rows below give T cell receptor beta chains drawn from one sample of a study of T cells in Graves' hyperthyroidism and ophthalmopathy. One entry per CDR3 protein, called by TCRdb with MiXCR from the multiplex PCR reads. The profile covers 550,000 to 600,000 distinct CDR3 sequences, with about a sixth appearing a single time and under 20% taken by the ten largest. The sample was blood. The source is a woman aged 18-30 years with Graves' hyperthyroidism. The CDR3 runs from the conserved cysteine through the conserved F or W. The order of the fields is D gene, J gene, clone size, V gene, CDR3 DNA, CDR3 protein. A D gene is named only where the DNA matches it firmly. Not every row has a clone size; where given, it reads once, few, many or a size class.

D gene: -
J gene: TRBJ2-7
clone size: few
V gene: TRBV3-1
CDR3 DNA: TGTGCCAGCAGCCAAGACGGGGGCGGCTCCTACGAGCAGTACTTC
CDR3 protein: CASSQDGGGSYEQYF

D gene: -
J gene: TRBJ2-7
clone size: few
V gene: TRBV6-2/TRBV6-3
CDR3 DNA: TGTGCCAGCACCGACTCCCAAGGCGAGCAGTACTTC
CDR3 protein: CASTDSQGEQYF

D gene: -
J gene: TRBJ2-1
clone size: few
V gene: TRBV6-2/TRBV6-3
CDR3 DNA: TGTGCCAGCAGCCCCCGCGGTGAGCAGTTCTTC
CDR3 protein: CASSPRGEQFF

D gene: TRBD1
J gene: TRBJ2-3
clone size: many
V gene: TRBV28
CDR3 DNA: TGTGCCAGCAGAAGGACAGGGCTCACAGATACGCAGTATTTT
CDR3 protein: CASRRTGLTDTQYF

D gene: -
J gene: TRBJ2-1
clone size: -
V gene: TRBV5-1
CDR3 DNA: TGCGCCAGCAGCTTGGCAGTTCGGTCCGGGGTGGATGAGCAGTTCTTC
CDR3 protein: CASSLAVRSGVDEQFF

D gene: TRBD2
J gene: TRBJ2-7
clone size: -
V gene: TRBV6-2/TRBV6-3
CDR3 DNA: TGTGCCAGCAGTGCGTCTAGCGGGGGGCTCGAGCAGTACTTC
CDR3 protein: CASSASSGGLEQYF

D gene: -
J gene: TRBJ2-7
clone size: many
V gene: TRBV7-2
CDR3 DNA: TGTGCCAGCAGCGGCAAGGGGACTTTAGGCCAGCAGTACTTC
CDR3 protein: CASSGKGTLGQQYF

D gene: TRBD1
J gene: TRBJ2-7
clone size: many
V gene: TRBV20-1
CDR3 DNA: TGCAGTGCTAGGTCGGACAGGGACGCGTTCGAGCAGTACTTC
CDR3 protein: CSARSDRDAFEQYF

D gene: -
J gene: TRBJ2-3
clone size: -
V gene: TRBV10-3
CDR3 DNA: TGTGCCATCAGTCAAAGACTAGGTTTCACAGATACGCAGTATTTT
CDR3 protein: CAISQRLGFTDTQYF

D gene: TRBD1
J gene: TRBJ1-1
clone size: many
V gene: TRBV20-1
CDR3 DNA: TGCAGTGCTAGAGACAGGGGGCCTTCGAACACTGAAGCTTTCTTT
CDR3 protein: CSARDRGPSNTEAFF

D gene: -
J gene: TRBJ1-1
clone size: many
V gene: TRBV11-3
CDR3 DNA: TGTGCCAGCAGCTTCGGGGGTTTGGATAAGGGCACTGAAGCTTTCTTT
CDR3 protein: CASSFGGLDKGTEAFF

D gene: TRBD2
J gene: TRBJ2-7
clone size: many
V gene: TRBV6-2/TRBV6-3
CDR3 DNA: TGTGCCGGCCGGACTAGCGGGGGGTACGAGCAGTACTTC
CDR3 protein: CAGRTSGGYEQYF

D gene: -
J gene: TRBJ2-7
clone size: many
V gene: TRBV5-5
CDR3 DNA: TGTGCCAGCAGCTTTGGACGGGAAGACTACGAGCAGTACTTC
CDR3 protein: CASSFGREDYEQYF

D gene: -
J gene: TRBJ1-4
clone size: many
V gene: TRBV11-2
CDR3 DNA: TGTGCCAGCAGCCTGAACAGGGCTCTAGGAGAAAAACTGTTTTTT
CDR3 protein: CASSLNRALGEKLFF

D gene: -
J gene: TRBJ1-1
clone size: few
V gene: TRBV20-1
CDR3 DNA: TGCAGTGCTAGAGATAGGCGGGCAGGAGCGAGGAACACTGAAGCTTTCTTT
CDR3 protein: CSARDRRAGARNTEAFF

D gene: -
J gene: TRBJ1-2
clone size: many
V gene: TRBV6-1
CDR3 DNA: TGTGCCAGCAGTCTCCGAAACCATAGGGGGGACACTTACACTGGCTACACCTTC
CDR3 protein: CASSLRNHRGDTYTGYTF

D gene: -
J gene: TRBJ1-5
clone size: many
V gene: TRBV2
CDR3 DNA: TGTGCCAGCAAGGACCCCTCCGGTAGCAATCAGCCCCAGCATTTT
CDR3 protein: CASKDPSGSNQPQHF

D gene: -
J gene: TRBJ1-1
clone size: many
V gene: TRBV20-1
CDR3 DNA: TGCAGTGCCAACGGTGGCAGTCTGAACACTGAAGCTTTCTTT
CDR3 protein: CSANGGSLNTEAFF

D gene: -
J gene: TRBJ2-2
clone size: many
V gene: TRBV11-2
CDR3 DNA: TGTGCCAGCAGCTCTGTTGGCGCCGGGGAGCTGTTTTTT
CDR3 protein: CASSSVGAGELFF

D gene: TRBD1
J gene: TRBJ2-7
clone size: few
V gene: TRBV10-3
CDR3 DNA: TGTGCCATCAGCCCGGCAGGGGGCCTTGGGTACGAGCAGTACTTC
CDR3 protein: CAISPAGGLGYEQYF

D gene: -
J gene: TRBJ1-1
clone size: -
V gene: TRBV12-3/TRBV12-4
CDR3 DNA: TGTGCCAGCATGGCGGGGATTGAAGCTTTCTTT
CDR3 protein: CASMAGIEAFF

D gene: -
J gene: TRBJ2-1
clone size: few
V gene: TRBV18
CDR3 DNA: TGTGCCAGCTCACCGCCCCCCGTGAATAATGAGCAGTTCTTC
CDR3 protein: CASSPPPVNNEQFF

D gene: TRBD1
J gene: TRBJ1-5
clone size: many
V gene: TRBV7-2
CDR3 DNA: TGTGCCAGCAGCTTATTCGGCAGGGGGAGCAATCAGCCCCAGCATTTT
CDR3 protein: CASSLFGRGSNQPQHF

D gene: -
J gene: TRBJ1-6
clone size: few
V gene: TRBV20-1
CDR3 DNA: TGCAGTGTTACAGATTCCCCAGGTTCACCCCTCCACTTT
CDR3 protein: CSVTDSPGSPLHF

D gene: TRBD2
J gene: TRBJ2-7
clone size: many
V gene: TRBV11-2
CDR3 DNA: TGTGCCAGCAGCTTAGTAGGGACTAGCGGGAGCTTCCTGCAGAGTTACGAGCAGTACTTC
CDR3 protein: CASSLVGTSGSFLQSYEQYF

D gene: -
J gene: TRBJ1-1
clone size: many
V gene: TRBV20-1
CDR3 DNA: TGCAGTGCCTCGACAGGCGACACTGAAGCTTTCTTT
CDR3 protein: CSASTGDTEAFF

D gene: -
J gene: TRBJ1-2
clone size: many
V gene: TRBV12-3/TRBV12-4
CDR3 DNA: TGTGCCAGCGGACCAACGGACCGACCGATAGGCTACACCTTC
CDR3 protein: CASGPTDRPIGYTF

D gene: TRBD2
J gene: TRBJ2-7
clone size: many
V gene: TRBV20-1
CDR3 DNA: TGCAGTGCCGGACTAGCGGGAGATGTCAACGAGCAGTACTTC
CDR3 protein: CSAGLAGDVNEQYF

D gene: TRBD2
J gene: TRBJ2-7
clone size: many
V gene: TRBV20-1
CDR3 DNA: TGCAGTGCTAGAGATCGGAGCGGGGGGAGCTACGAGCAGTACTTC
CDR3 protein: CSARDRSGGSYEQYF

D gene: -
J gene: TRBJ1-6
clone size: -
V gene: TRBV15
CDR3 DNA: TGTGCCACCACTAAGAGCGGGTCACCCCTCCACTTT
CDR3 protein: CATTKSGSPLHF

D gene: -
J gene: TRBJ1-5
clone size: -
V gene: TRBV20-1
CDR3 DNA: TGCAGTGCTAGAAAGGAGGGGGTTTTTAGTCAGCCCCAGCATTTT
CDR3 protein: CSARKEGVFSQPQHF

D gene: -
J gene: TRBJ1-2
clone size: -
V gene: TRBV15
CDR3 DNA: TGTGCCACCAGCAGAGATTGGGAATCGAACTATGGCTACACCTTC
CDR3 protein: CATSRDWESNYGYTF

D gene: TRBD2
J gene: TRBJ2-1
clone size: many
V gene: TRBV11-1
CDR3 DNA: TGTGCCAGCAGCCCCCGGACTAGCGGAGAACAATGGCAGTTCTTC
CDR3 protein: CASSPRTSGEQWQFF

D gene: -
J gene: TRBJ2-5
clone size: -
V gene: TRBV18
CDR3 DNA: TGTGCCAGCTCACCGATCACAGGGAAAGAGACCCAGTACTTC
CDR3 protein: CASSPITGKETQYF

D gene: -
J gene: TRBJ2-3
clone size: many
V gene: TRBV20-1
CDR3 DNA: TGCAGTGCTAGAGCCTCGACAGGGGAGGGAGCAGATACGCAGTATTTT
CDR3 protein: CSARASTGEGADTQYF

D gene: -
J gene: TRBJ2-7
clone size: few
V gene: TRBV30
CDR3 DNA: TGTGCCTGGAGCCCCTGGGGGGCCTACGAGCAGTACTTC
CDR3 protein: CAWSPWGAYEQYF

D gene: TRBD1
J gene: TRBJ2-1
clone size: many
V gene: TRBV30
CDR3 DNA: TGTGCCGGAAGGACAGGGAACTACAATGAGCAGTTCTTC
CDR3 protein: CAGRTGNYNEQFF

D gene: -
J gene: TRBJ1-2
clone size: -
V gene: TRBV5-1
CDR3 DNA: TGCGCCAGCAGCCTAGACTGGGGGGGCGGCGCTGGCTACACCTTC
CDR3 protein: CASSLDWGGGAGYTF

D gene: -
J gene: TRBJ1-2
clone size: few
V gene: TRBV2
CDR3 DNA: TGTGCCAGCAGTGAATTACTTCCGTCGGTAGGGATCTTTACCTATGGCTACACCTTC
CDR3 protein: CASSELLPSVGIFTYGYTF

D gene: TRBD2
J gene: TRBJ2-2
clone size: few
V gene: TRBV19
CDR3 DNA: TGTGCCAGTAGCCTTACCGGGACTAGCGTCGCGAACACCGGGGAGCTGTTTTTT
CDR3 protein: CASSLTGTSVANTGELFF

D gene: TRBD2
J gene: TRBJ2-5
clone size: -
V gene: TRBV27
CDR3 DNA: TGTGCCAGCAGACCGAACCTAGCGGGAGAAGGAGAGACCCAGTACTTC
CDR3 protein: CASRPNLAGEGETQYF

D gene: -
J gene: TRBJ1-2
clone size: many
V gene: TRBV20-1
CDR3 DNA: TGCAGTGCTTCCCGGGGGGGCTACACCTTC
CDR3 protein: CSASRGGYTF

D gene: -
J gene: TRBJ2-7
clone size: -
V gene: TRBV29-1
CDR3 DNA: TGCAGCGTTGGGGGAGTGTCCAACGAGCAGTACTTC
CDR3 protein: CSVGGVSNEQYF

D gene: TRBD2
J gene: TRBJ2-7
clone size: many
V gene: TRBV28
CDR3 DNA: TGTGCCAGCGTCGGACTAGCGGGCTACGAGCAGTACTTC
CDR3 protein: CASVGLAGYEQYF

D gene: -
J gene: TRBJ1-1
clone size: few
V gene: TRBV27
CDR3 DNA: TGTGCCAGCAGTTTAAGAATAGGGAAGGCAGAAATGAACACTGAAGCTTTCTTT
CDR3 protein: CASSLRIGKAEMNTEAFF

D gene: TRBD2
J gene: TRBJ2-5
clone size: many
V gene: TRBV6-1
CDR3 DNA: TGTGCCAGCAGTGACCTCCGGGGAGGGGCCGGGGAGACCCAGTACTTC
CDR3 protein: CASSDLRGGAGETQYF

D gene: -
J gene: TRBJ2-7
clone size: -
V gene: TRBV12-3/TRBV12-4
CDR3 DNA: TGTGCCAGCAGCCCCGACAGGAACCCCAACTACGAGCAGTACTTC
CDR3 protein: CASSPDRNPNYEQYF

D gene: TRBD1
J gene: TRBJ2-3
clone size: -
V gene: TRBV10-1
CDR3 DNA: TGCGCCAGCAGTGAAGGGACAGGGGGCACAGATACGCAGTATTTT
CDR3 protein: CASSEGTGGTDTQYF

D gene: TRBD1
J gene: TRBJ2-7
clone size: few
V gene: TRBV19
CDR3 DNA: TGTGCCAGTAGGGATCAGGGGGCAAGCTACGAGCAGTACTTC
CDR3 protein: CASRDQGASYEQYF

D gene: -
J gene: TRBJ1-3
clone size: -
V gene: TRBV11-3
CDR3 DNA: TGTGCCAGCAGCTTCGGACAGAGTGGAAACACCATATATTTT
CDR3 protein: CASSFGQSGNTIYF

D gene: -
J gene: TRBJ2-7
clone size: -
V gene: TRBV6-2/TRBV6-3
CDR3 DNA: TGTGCCAGCAGTTATCATCACGAGCAGTACTTC
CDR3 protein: CASSYHHEQYF

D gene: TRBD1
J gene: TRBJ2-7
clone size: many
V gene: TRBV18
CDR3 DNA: TGTGCCAGCTCACCCTCGGGACAGGCGAACTACGAGCAGTACTTC
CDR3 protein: CASSPSGQANYEQYF

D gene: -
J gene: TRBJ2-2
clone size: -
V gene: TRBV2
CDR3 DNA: TGTGCCAGCAGTGTCGCAAGTCAGGGACCGCGGGTGACCGGGGAGCTGTTTTTT
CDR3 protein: CASSVASQGPRVTGELFF

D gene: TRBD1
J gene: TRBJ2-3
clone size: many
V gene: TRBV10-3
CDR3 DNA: TGTGCCATCAGTGAAGGACAGGGGGGAGATACGCAGTATTTT
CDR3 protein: CAISEGQGGDTQYF

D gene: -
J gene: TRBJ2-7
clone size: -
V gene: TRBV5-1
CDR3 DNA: TGCGCCAGCAGCTTGTCGACCGAGCAGTACTTC
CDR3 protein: CASSLSTEQYF

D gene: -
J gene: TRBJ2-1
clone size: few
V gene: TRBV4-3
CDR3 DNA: TGCGCCAGCAGCCAAGGGACGGGCACCTACAATGAGCAGTTCTTC
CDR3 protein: CASSQGTGTYNEQFF

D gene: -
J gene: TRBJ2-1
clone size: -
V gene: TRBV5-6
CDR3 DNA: TGTGCCAGCAGCTTACAGAATCTTAACTCCTACAATGAGCAGTTCTTC
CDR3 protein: CASSLQNLNSYNEQFF